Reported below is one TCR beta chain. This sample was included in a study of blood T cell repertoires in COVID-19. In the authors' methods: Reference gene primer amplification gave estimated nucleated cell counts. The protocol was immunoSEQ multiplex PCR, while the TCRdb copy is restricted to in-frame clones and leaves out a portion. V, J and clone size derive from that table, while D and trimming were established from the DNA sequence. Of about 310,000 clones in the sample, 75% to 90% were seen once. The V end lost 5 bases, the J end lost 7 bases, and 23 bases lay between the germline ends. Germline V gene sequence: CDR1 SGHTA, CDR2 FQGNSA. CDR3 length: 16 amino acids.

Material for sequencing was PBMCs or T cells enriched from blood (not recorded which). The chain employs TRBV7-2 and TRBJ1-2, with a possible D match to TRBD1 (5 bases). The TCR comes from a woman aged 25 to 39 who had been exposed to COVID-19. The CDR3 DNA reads TGTGCCAGCAGCCCCCGGGGGGTCCCCGTCACCCTTGGCTACACCTTC. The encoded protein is CASSPRGVPVTLGYTF.